Listed here is a single T cell receptor (beta chain). The entry originates in a study of technical replicates of blood from a few donors. Measured with immunoSEQ multiplex PCR; TCRdb has only the in-frame clones, and not every one. The sample includes 75,000 to 95,000 clones, about 95% of them seen just once. V lost 4 bases and J lost 6, with 20 bases in between. CDR1 is ENHRY, CDR2 SYGVKD, per germline. The CDR3 length is 16 residues. This clonotype was sampled from a human donor in good health. Sequenced sample: T cells isolated from PBMCs. The chain has TRBV10-3 and TRBJ2-3; D is perhaps TRBD2 (7 bases). CDR3 bases: TGTGCCATCAGTGGGGGCCCCCAGGGGAGGGGGGATACGCAGTATTTT. The encoded protein is CAISGGPQGRGDTQYF.